The 20 T cell receptor beta chains below all came from one sample that was sequenced in a study of blood T cell repertoires in COVID-19 (dated by TCRdb to between 2020 and 2021). Library creation used the immunoSEQ multiplex PCR assay. TCRdb obtained this table from immuneACCESS and retained in-frame rearrangements with V and J assigned. These tables miss some clones; where compared with another copy, unresolved V genes account for less than half of the shortfall, and the remainder is unexplained. Within this sample are about 90,000 clones, with roughly 80% of them counted one time only. The ten largest clones represent 20% to 30% of the sample. The sequenced material came from peripheral blood. These TCRs come from a man older than 75 with active or convalescent COVID-19.

A few counts support this clone. V gene TRBV2 combines with J gene TRBJ2-7; TRBD2 aligns across 7 bases. Germline V gene data show CDR1 as SNHLY and CDR2 as FYNNEI. V shed 8 bases, J shed 0 bases, and the junction held 7 bases outside the gene matches. The CDR3 is made up of 14 amino acids. DNA of the CDR3: TGTGCCAGCGGGGCCGGCGGGAGCTCCTACGAGCAGTACTTC. Amino acid sequence: CASGAGGSSYEQYF.

This clone was seen more than once but under ten times. The chain is built from TRBV7-8 and TRBJ1-1, with D hard to call. Trimming took 2 bases from V and 5 from J, leaving 12 bases between them. In germline, CDR1 is SGHVS, CDR2 FQNEAQ. The CDR3 contains 14 residues. As DNA, the CDR3 is TGTGCCAGCAGCTTAAAGGACGGAGGGACTGAAGCTTTCTTT. Residues: CASSLKDGGTEAFF.

This clone was detected once. The chain recombines TRBV11-2 with TRBJ2-1; the D gene is possibly TRBD2 (5 bases). This CDR3 spans 13 amino acids. Germline V gives CDR1 SGHAT, CDR2 FQNNGV. V was cut by 1 base and J by 6 bases, with 7 bases left in between. The CDR3 nucleotides read TGTGCCAGCAGCTTAGGACTACTCAATGAGCAGTTCTTC. The encoded protein is CASSLGLLNEQFF.

The chain's CDR3 is CASSQDPRGGAGETQYF. CDR3 sequence (DNA): TGCGCCAGCAGCCAAGACCCGAGGGGGGGGGCAGGAGAGACCCAGTACTTC. This chain links TRBV4-1 with TRBJ2-5, with TRBD2 as a possible D gene (7 bases). V was trimmed by 0 bases and J by 4 bases, leaving 18 bases between them. Per germline, CDR1 MGHRA and CDR2 YSYEKL. This CDR3 region has 17 residues.

The chain combines TRBV19 with TRBJ1-5; the D gene is possibly TRBD1 (5 bases). This CDR3 comprises 14 residues. Deletions cut 0 bases from V and 5 bases from J, with 8 bases between. Germline CDR1 is LNHDA and CDR2 is SQIVND (reference sequence). The CDR3 spells CASSIDQGYQPQHF. CDR3 DNA sequence: TGTGCCAGTAGTATAGATCAGGGCTATCAGCCCCAGCATTTT.

The chain combines TRBV12-3 or TRBV12-4 with TRBJ2-5; D is ambiguous. Deletions cut 5 bases from V and 3 bases from J, with 7 bases between. The CDR3 sequence is 12 residues long. The CDR3 spells CASSLLKETQYF. The DNA of the CDR3 is TGTGCCAGCAGTCTATTAAAAGAGACCCAGTACTTC.

The chain combines TRBV28 with TRBJ2-7; 9 nucleotides match TRBD1. With 1 base clipped from V and 1 base from J, the junction kept 5 bases outside the gene matches. CDR3 length: 16 amino acids. Germline V gene data show CDR1 as MDHEN and CDR2 as SYDVKM. CDR3 DNA sequence: TGTGCCAGCAGTTTATCCTCCGGGACAGGGTCCTACGAGCAGTACTTC. It encodes CASSLSSGTGSYEQYF.

The genes are TRBV28 and TRBJ1-1, with TRBD1 as a possible D gene (5 bases). CDR3 length: 12 residues. V dropped 10 bases and J dropped 7 bases, with 16 bases sitting between them. CDR1 is MDHEN and CDR2 is SYDVKM in the germline V gene. CDR3 DNA: TGTGCCATCACCACAGGCTACGGTGAAGCTTTCTTT. Protein sequence: CAITTGYGEAFF. Filled out from reference TRBV28 and TRBJ1-1, the complete variable domain reads DVKVTQSSRYLVKRTGEKVFLECVQDMDHENMFWYRQDPGLGLRLIYFSYDVKMKEKGDIPEGYSVSREKKERFSLILESASTNQTSMYLCAITTGYGEAFFGQGTRLTVV.

This clone has only a few counts. V is TRBV15 and J is TRBJ2-5; D perhaps matches TRBD2 (5 bases). The CDR3 has 13 amino acids. V lost 0 bases to trimming and J lost 4 bases, with 6 bases between them. Germline V gene sequence: CDR1 LNHNV, CDR2 YYDKDF (reference sequence). CDR3 DNA sequence: TGTGCCACCAGCAGAGATGAGGGAGAGACCCAGTACTTC. It specifies CATSRDEGETQYF.

The gene calls are TRBV14 and TRBJ2-2; the D is unclear. V was pared by 0 bases and J by 0 bases, with 14 bases between. The length of the CDR3 is 18 residues. Germline V gives CDR1 SGHDN, CDR2 FVKESK. The CDR3 region is CASSQDWYIRSNTGELFF. In nucleotides, the CDR3 is TGTGCCAGCAGCCAAGATTGGTACATTCGATCGAACACCGGGGAGCTGTTTTTT. Looking up the rest from reference TRBV14 and TRBJ2-2 gives the full variable domain: EAGVTQFPSHSVIEKGQTVTLRCDPISGHDNLYWYRRVMGKEIKFLLHFVKESKQDESGMPNNRFLAERTGGTYSTLKVQPAELEDSGVYFCASSQDWYIRSNTGELFFGEGSRLTVL.

The chain combines TRBV7-9 with TRBJ2-7; TRBD1 aligns across 10 bases. With V trimmed by 5 bases and J by 2 bases, 6 bases remained unmatched. Germline V gene data show CDR1 as SEHNR and CDR2 as FQNEAQ (reference sequence). CDR3 size: 15 residues. CDR3 sequence (DNA): TGTGCCAGCAGCGCCAAAGGACAGGGGGCCTACGAGCAGTACTTC. Protein: CASSAKGQGAYEQYF.

V is TRBV10-3 and J is TRBJ2-7; 7 nucleotides match TRBD1. Germline V gene data show CDR1 as ENHRY and CDR2 as SYGVKD. The CDR3 extends over 15 amino acids. V trimming: 6 bases; J trimming: 2 bases; junction bases outside the gene matches: 10. This CDR3 is CAIREPTGQTYEQYF. The CDR3 DNA follows: TGTGCCATCAGGGAACCTACGGGACAGACCTACGAGCAGTACTTC.

The V gene is TRBV29-1, the J gene TRBJ1-3, with D hard to call. With 6 bases removed from V and 4 bases from J, the gap between germline ends came to 13 bases. Germline V gene data show CDR1 as SQVTM and CDR2 as ANQGSEA. This CDR3 has 13 residues. CDR3 loop: CSVAEELGNTIYF. CDR3 in DNA: TGCAGCGTGGCGGAGGAACTGGGAAACACCATATATTTT.

This CDR3 reads CASSQGGRSNTEAFF. CDR3 nucleotide sequence: TGTGCCAGCAGCCAAGGGGGGAGGTCGAACACTGAAGCTTTCTTT. The chain is built from TRBV3-1 (or the pseudogene TRBV3-2) and TRBJ1-1, with D perhaps matching TRBD1 (5 bases). With 1 base removed from V and 1 base from J, the gap between germline ends came to 10 bases. The CDR3 consists of 15 residues. CDR1 is LGHDT and CDR2 is YNNKEL in the germline V gene (reference sequence).

The chain recombines TRBV6-5 with TRBJ2-4, with TRBD1 matching over 10 bases. Trimming cost V 2 bases and J 7 bases; bases outside gene matches: 5. This CDR3 region has 15 residues. Germline V gene data show CDR1 as MNHEY and CDR2 as SVGAGI. This CDR3 reads CASSYQGQGPNIQYF. The CDR3 nucleotides are TGTGCCAGCAGTTACCAGGGACAGGGGCCGAACATTCAGTACTTC.

The chain carries TRBV10-1 and TRBJ1-2; no clear D gene. CDR1 is WNHNN, CDR2 SYGVQD, per germline (reference sequence). The V gene lost 0 bases and the J gene lost 5 bases, with 7 bases spanning the gap. This CDR3 comprises 13 residues. The DNA for the CDR3 is TGCGCCAGCAGTGAGTCCCGGGTTTATGGCTACACCTTC. This gives the protein CASSESRVYGYTF.

This chain uses TRBV5-4 with TRBJ2-7; 10 bases are a match to TRBD1. Trimming took 4 bases from V and 5 from J; bases not matched to a gene: 6. Germline assignment: CDR1 SGHNT and CDR2 YYREEE (reference sequence). The length of the CDR3 is 14 residues. The DNA for the CDR3 is TGTGCCAGCAGCACAGCCGGGACAGGGGACGAGCAGTACTTC. This translates into CASSTAGTGDEQYF.

This chain connects TRBV7-8 to TRBJ1-5; TRBD1 agrees at 10 bases. The V gene end was trimmed by 3 bases and the J gene end by 7 bases; junction bases not matched to a gene: 3. This CDR3 contains 14 residues. Germline V gene data show CDR1 as SGHVS and CDR2 as FQNEAQ. Here the CDR3 DNA reads TGTGCCAGCAGCTTTGGGACAGGGGAACAGCCCCAGCATTTT. Protein: CASSFGTGEQPQHF. The full variable domain, its missing parts supplied by reference TRBV7-8 and TRBJ1-5, is GAGVSQSPRYKVAKRGQDVALRCDPISGHVSLFWYQQALGQGPEFLTYFQNEAQLDKSGLPSDRFFAERPEGSVSTLKIQRTQQEDSAVYLCASSFGTGEQPQHFGDGTRLSIL.

This clone occurred a few times. This chain joins TRBV18 and TRBJ2-7; D call uncertain. Germline-derived CDR1 and CDR2 are KGHSH and LQKENI. The CDR3 consists of 13 residues. V shed 6 bases and J shed 5 bases, with 14 bases lying between them. CDR3 nucleotide sequence: TGTGCCAGCTCCCCAATCCTTCAGGACGAGCAGTACTTC. Translated, it gives CASSPILQDEQYF.

To note about this clone: The same CDR3 is also encoded by other DNA sequences in this sample. The chain employs TRBV6-2 or TRBV6-3 and TRBJ1-2; D unclear. Trimming took 6 bases from V and 4 from J, leaving 9 bases between them. Germline-derived CDR1 and CDR2 are MNHEY and SVGEGT. This CDR3 is built from 12 residues. The CDR3 bases are TGTGCCAGCAGCCTAGATTCCTATGGCTACACCTTC. As protein: CASSLDSYGYTF.